Below are 20 T cell receptor beta chains sequenced from a single sample in a study of CD4 T cells in relation to SARS-CoV-2 and coronaviruses. Clones were read by immunoSEQ multiplex PCR, and TCRdb kept only the in-frame ones, dropping some. Found here are some 28,000 clones, 70% to 80% of them singletons; the top ten hold 20% to 25%. Unexposed donor CD4+ T cells date from about 2011-2019, before the COVID-19 pandemic. The cells were cultured for 9 to 11 days before CD4+ T cells were isolated. No cognate antigen is known for these TCRs. What was sequenced was CD4+ T cells from PBMCs, cultured in vitro. The receptors derive from a human donor in good health.

The rearrangement uses TRBV18 and TRBJ1-6; TRBD1 aligns across 7 bases. The V gene end was trimmed by 2 bases and the J gene end by 8 bases; junction bases not matched to a gene: 3. CDR1 is KGHSH, CDR2 LQKENI, per germline. This CDR3 has 14 residues. The CDR3 DNA sequence: TGTGCCAGCTCACCAGAGACAGGGTATTCACCCCTCCACTTT. It specifies CASSPETGYSPLHF.

This clone appeared a few times. The chain has TRBV6-5 and TRBJ2-1; 7 nucleotides align to TRBD1. Germline V CDR1 and CDR2: MNHEY, SVGAGI. V lost 2 bases to trimming and J lost 7 bases; unmatched junction nucleotides: 5. The CDR3 sequence is 14 residues long. The CDR3 reads CASSYGRGYNEQFF. The CDR3 DNA sequence: TGTGCCAGCAGTTACGGCAGGGGGTATAATGAGCAGTTCTTC.

The CDR3 coding sequence is TGTGCCAGCAGTCGCACGGAGCTCGGGTTTTACAATGAGCAGTTCTTC. This encodes CASSRTELGFYNEQFF. The chain couples TRBV4-2 to TRBJ2-1, with D hard to call. Germline-derived CDR1 and CDR2 are LGHNA and YNFKEQ. This CDR3 is 16 amino acids long. Between the trimmed V and J ends, which lost 6 bases and 4 bases, there was a span of 19 bases.

This chain links TRBV7-2 with TRBJ1-2; 8 nucleotides align to TRBD1. V was pared by 5 bases and J by 7 bases, with 9 bases of the junction left unmatched. The CDR3 is 14 amino acids. Germline V gives CDR1 SGHTA, CDR2 FQGNSA. CDR3 coding DNA: TGTGCCAGCAGCCCGACGGACAGGGTTGTTGGCTACACCTTC. It encodes CASSPTDRVVGYTF.

Written as DNA, the CDR3 is TGTGCCAGCAGCCATGAATCCGCCGGGGCCAACGTCCTGACTTTC. Translated, it gives CASSHESAGANVLTF. The V call is TRBV7-2, the J call TRBJ2-6; D is uncertain. In germline, CDR1 is SGHTA, CDR2 FQGNSA. This CDR3 contains 15 residues. Trimming stripped 5 bases from V and 4 bases from J, with 12 bases between. The complete variable domain, with remaining parts taken from reference TRBV7-2 and TRBJ2-6, reads GAGVSQSPSNKVTEKGKDVELRCDPISGHTALYWYRQSLGQGLEFLIYFQGNSAPDKSGLPSDRFSAERTGGSVSTLTIQRTQQEDSAVYLCASSHESAGANVLTFGAGSRLTVL.

The chain has TRBV3-1 (or the pseudogene TRBV3-2) and TRBJ2-3; 13 bases fit TRBD2. This CDR3 is built from 15 residues. CDR1 is LGHDT and CDR2 is YNNKEL in the germline V gene (reference sequence). Germline trimming cut 8 bases from V and 5 bases from J; bases unmatched to any gene: 7. DNA for the CDR3: TGTGCCAGCGCCCCCGGACTAGCGGGAGTAGATACGCAGTATTTT. It translates to CASAPGLAGVDTQYF.

V gene TRBV19 combines with J gene TRBJ1-3; the match to TRBD1 covers 8 bases. The CDR3 contains 15 residues. Germline V gives CDR1 LNHDA, CDR2 SQIVND (reference sequence). V lost 10 bases, J lost 1 base, and 9 bases stayed unmatched. CDR3 DNA: TGTGCCAAAGACAGGGGCTTTTGGTCTGGAAACACCATATATTTT. Translation: CAKDRGFWSGNTIYF.

This clone was found once. This chain connects TRBV7-2 to TRBJ2-3; unclear D gene. V lost 1 base and J 2 bases, leaving 1 base between the germline ends. Germline V gene lookup returns CDR1 SGHTA and CDR2 FQGNSA. The length of the CDR3 is 12 residues. The CDR3 loop is CASSLDTDTQYF. The CDR3 nucleotides read TGTGCCAGCAGCTTAGACACAGATACGCAGTATTTT.

The J gene is TRBJ1-2, the V gene TRBV2; D remains ambiguous. Germline V gene data show CDR1 as SNHLY and CDR2 as FYNNEI. This CDR3 has 14 residues. V was shortened by 6 bases and J by 2 bases, with 13 bases between the two germline ends. CDR3 bases: TGTGCCAGCAGAGGCCCGAATTTCAACTATGGCTACACCTTC. Protein sequence: CASRGPNFNYGYTF.

The table lists this clone with a count of one. The V call is TRBV7-2, the J call TRBJ2-7, with TRBD1 as a possible D gene (6 bases). Germline CDR1 and CDR2: SGHTA and FQGNSA. This CDR3 spans 15 amino acids. V was shortened by 1 base and J by 2 bases, with 12 bases between the two germline ends. The CDR3 is CASSLVQGRAYEQYF. The CDR3 DNA follows: TGTGCCAGCAGCTTAGTGCAGGGGCGCGCCTACGAGCAGTACTTC.

V and J are TRBV6-2 or TRBV6-3 and TRBJ2-7, with unresolved D. Between the trimmed V and J ends, which lost 2 bases and 9 bases, there was a span of 14 bases. The CDR3 sequence is 13 residues long. Germline CDR1 is MNHEY and CDR2 is SVGEGT. CDR3 sequence (DNA): TGTGCCAGCAGTTACACCGGGCGGTTAGGGCAGTACTTC. Its protein product is CASSYTGRLGQYF.

This clone came up a few times. The rearrangement joins TRBV4-2 to TRBJ2-7, with D possibly TRBD1 on 5 matching bases. Trimming took 1 base from V and 0 from J, leaving 13 bases between them. This CDR3 spans 16 amino acids. CDR1 is LGHNA, CDR2 YNFKEQ, per germline. The CDR3 sequence is CASSQGTLGRSYEQYF. DNA for the CDR3: TGTGCCAGCAGCCAAGGGACACTCGGGCGCTCCTACGAGCAGTACTTC.

This clone appeared a few times. The rearrangement joins TRBV4-3 to TRBJ1-2; 7 nucleotides agree with TRBD1. The germline V gene has CDR1 LGHNA and CDR2 YSLEER. The CDR3 spans 14 residues. Germline trimming cut 3 bases from V and 4 bases from J; bases unmatched to any gene: 5. The CDR3 protein is CASSHQGEGYGYTF. For the CDR3, the DNA is TGCGCCAGCAGCCATCAGGGGGAAGGCTATGGCTACACCTTC.

V and J are TRBV2 and TRBJ1-2; D remains unclear. The CDR3 is 13 amino acids. The V end was cut by 4 bases, the J end by 1 base, with 7 bases between. CDR1 and CDR2 (germline): SNHLY, FYNNEI. CDR3 sequence reads: CASSVGDNYGYTF. The CDR3 DNA sequence: TGTGCCAGCAGTGTCGGGGATAACTATGGCTACACCTTC.

The gene calls are TRBV12-5 and TRBJ1-5, with D unresolved. The CDR3 is 18 residues long. CDR1 and CDR2 (germline): LGHNT, FRNRAP. Trimming cost V 2 bases and J 1 base, with 18 bases left between them. This CDR3 reads CASGLLLFPGRSNQPQHF. Here the CDR3 DNA reads TGTGCTAGTGGTTTGCTCCTGTTCCCGGGAAGAAGCAATCAGCCCCAGCATTTT.

This chain uses TRBV7-8 with TRBJ1-3; a weak D match, TRBD1 (6 bases). The CDR3 spans 16 residues. Trimming stripped 0 bases from V and 3 bases from J, with 12 bases between. Germline values: CDR1 SGHVS, CDR2 FQNEAQ. The DNA of the CDR3 is TGTGCCAGCAGCTTAGCGGGTCCCAGGGGTGGAAACACCATATATTTT. Its protein is CASSLAGPRGGNTIYF.

This clone was detected once. J is TRBJ2-1 and V is TRBV9; D might be TRBD1 (6 bases). The CDR3 length is 16 residues. CDR1 and CDR2 from the germline V gene are SGDLS and YYNGEE. Between the trimmed V and J ends, which lost 4 bases and 2 bases, there was a span of 16 bases. CDR3 loop: CASSPYSTGTYNEQFF. CDR3 DNA sequence: TGTGCCAGCAGCCCTTACTCTACAGGGACCTACAATGAGCAGTTCTTC. The variable domain in full, completed from reference TRBV9 and TRBJ2-1, reads DSGVTQTPKHLITATGQRVTLRCSPRSGDLSVYWYQQSLDQGLQFLIQYYNGEERAKGNILERFSAQQFPDLHSELNLSSLELGDSALYFCASSPYSTGTYNEQFFGPGTRLTVL.

This clone has a handful of counts. CDR3 DNA: TGTGCCAGCAACACCGGAGGACTAAAGAATGAGCAGTTCTTC. It is translated as CASNTGGLKNEQFF. V and J are TRBV7-2 and TRBJ2-1; TRBD2 is a possible D gene (6 bases). Per germline, CDR1 SGHTA and CDR2 FQGNSA. CDR3 size: 14 residues. The germline V and J ends were trimmed by 7 bases and 7 bases, with 17 bases remaining between them.

V is TRBV7-2 and J is TRBJ2-1; 7 positions match TRBD2. CDR1 is SGHTA and CDR2 is FQGNSA in the germline V gene. With 1 base clipped from V and 0 bases from J, the junction kept 6 bases outside the gene matches. The CDR3 loop spans 17 amino acids. The CDR3 is CASSLVGGGTSYNEQFF. CDR3 sequence (DNA): TGTGCCAGCAGCTTAGTGGGGGGGGGAACCTCCTACAATGAGCAGTTCTTC.

This clone came up a few times. The J gene is TRBJ1-6, the V gene TRBV9, with TRBD1 as a possible D gene (5 bases). The germline V gene has CDR1 SGDLS and CDR2 YYNGEE. The CDR3 covers 14 residues. V was clipped by 4 bases and J by 8 bases, with 13 bases between them. The CDR3 here is CASSLEQGYSPLHF. The CDR3 DNA reads TGTGCCAGCAGCCTGGAGCAGGGATATTCACCCCTCCACTTT.